These T cell receptor beta chains were read from a single sample in a study of T cell repertoires in cytomegalovirus infection. In TCRdb, the reads were re-called with MiXCR into one record per CDR3 protein. The sample holds nearly 700,000 distinct CDR3 sequences, around 32% seen once. Their target antigens are unknown. Here the sequenced sample was cultured PBMCs, taken from culture after CMV antigen stimulation. These receptors all stem from a human donor in good health (CMV status not recorded). Some clones in this sample may be carry-over from other donors' samples. Each CDR3 is given without its conserved first and last residue.

j_call v_call cdr3_aa
TRBJ1-4 TRBV11-2 ASSPGTAPTNEKLF
TRBJ2-2 TRBV20-1 SAREGDTVTGELF
TRBJ2-7 TRBV5-5 ASSDLIYEQY
TRBJ2-4 TRBV6-6 ASSVPGQGGNIQY
TRBJ2-3 TRBV20-1 SARVGGLDTQY
TRBJ2-2 TRBV7-2 ASTLAGGPAGELF
TRBJ1-2 TRBV7-9 ASSLLGREINYGYT
TRBJ1-2 TRBV7-2 ASSPPEWSYGYT
TRBJ1-1 TRBV6-5 ASSYVQGTTEAF
TRBJ2-6 TRBV19 ASSIGQGPFSGANVLT
TRBJ1-1 TRBV5-4 ASKGVDTEAF
TRBJ2-7 TRBV18 ASSPPRGNSYEQY
TRBJ2-1 TRBV10-3 AISESWQGGNNEQF
TRBJ2-3 TRBV7-8 ASSYDQDTQY
TRBJ2-4 TRBV6-5 ASSYSGTGAKNIQY
TRBJ2-3 TRBV12-3/TRBV12-4 ASSEPRGTRRDTQY
TRBJ2-3 TRBV7-4 ASSLGWGAMDTDTQY
TRBJ2-3 TRBV7-8 ASSLGASGEDTQY
TRBJ2-7 TRBV5-3 ASSITDEQY
TRBJ2-5 TRBV20-1 SARDWGTNQETQY
TRBJ2-3 TRBV6-6 ASTSAGTDTQY
TRBJ2-5 TRBV11-3 ASSLIGLVKTQY
TRBJ2-2 TRBV9 ASHPGTGELF
TRBJ2-3 TRBV7-6 ASSLASSPDTQY
TRBJ1-5 TRBV19 ASSEMLSNQPQH
TRBJ2-3 TRBV5-6 ASSSWGALTDTQY
TRBJ2-3 TRBV7-2 ASSLTSGRIDTQY
TRBJ1-2 TRBV12-5 ASGLAEYYGYT
TRBJ2-7 TRBV27 ASTTDSGEQY
TRBJ2-1 TRBV7-8 ASSLPPRGRENEQF
TRBJ1-6 TRBV19 ASSQLTGVYRNSPLH
TRBJ2-5 TRBV4-1 ASSQDQVAGVQETQY
TRBJ2-1 TRBV7-2 ASSFLGGAESSYNEQF
TRBJ2-3 TRBV20-1 SASSGTNTDTQY
TRBJ2-1 TRBV24-1 ATSDPGRNEQF
TRBJ1-5 TRBV3-1 ASSPQWGGYDQPQH
TRBJ2-6 TRBV7-9 ASSSTGTGANVLT